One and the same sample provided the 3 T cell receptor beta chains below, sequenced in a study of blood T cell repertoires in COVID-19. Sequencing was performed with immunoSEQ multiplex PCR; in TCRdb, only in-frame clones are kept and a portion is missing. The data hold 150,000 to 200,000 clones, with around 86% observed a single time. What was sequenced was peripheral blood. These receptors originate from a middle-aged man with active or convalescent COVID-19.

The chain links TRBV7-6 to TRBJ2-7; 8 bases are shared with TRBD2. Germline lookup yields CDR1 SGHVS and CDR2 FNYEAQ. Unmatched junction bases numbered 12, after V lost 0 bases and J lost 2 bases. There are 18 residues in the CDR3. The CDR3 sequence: CASSLARNSGTSPYEQYF. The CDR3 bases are TGTGCCAGCAGCTTAGCGCGGAATAGCGGGACCAGCCCCTACGAGCAGTACTTC.

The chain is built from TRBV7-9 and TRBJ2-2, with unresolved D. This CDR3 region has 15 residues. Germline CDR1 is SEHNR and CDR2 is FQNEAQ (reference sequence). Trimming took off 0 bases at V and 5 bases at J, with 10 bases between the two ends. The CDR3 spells CASSLAPSGTGELFF. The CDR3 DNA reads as TGTGCCAGCAGCTTAGCGCCCTCAGGTACCGGGGAGCTGTTTTTT.

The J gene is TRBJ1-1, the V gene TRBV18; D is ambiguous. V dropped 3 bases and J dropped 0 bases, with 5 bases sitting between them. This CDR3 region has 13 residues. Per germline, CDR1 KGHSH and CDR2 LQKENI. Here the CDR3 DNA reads TGTGCCAGCTCACCCGGGATGAACACTGAAGCTTTCTTT. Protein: CASSPGMNTEAFF.